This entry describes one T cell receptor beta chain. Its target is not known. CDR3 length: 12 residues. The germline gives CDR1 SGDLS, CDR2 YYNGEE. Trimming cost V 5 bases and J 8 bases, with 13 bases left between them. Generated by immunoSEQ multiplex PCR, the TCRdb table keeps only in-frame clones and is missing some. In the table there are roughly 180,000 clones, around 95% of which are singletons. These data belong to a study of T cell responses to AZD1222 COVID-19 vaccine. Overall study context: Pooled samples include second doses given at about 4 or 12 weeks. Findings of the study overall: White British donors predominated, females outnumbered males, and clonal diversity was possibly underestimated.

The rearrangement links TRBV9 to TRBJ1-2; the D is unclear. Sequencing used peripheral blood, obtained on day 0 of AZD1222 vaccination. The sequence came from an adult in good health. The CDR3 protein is CASSLYGEGYTF. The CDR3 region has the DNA TGTGCCAGCAGTCTCTACGGGGAGGGCTACACCTTC.